The sequence of this T cell receptor beta chain was determined in a study of T cell responses to AZD1222 COVID-19 vaccine (dated by TCRdb to about 2021). For the wider study: AZD1222 recipients whose second dose came at about 4 weeks and those whose second dose came at about 12 weeks were combined into one group, since spike-specific TCR depth and breadth did not differ between the two schedules. A total of approximately 240 trial participants underwent TCR sequencing, of whom about 210 received two doses of AZD1222 and some 26 received two doses of the MenACWY control vaccine. Trial participants were enrolled by age into subgroups of 18-55, 56-69 and 70-plus years, and around 150, 29 and 61 TCR-sequenced participants, respectively, were included in these subgroups. Paper-wide results and their limitations: In the small 56-69-year group, the increase in depth fell short of significance, most likely because of low power. After two AZD1222 doses, both the breadth and the depth of spike-specific TCRs were significantly higher than at day 0 and than in MenACWY recipients. Participants were mostly white British, with more females than males. The authors suggested clonal diversity may have been underestimated. The whole spike protein was spanned by vaccine-associated CD4 TCRs, and dominant responses were seen in regions 160-218 and 743-854. Epitopes outside the regions mutated in the B.1.351 and B.1.1.7 variants were reportedly recognized by nearly half of the unique spike-specific TCRs. No day 14 peak-response samples were available, so repertoires were characterized only after the peak T cell response. Only five to seven AZD1222 recipients were SARS-CoV-2 seropositive at baseline, limiting conclusions about previously exposed vaccinees.

The CDR3 regions of human TCRbeta chains were analyzed by immunosequencing. The authors' pipeline ran thus. Repertoire TCRs were checked for matches against a reference library of SARS-CoV-2-specific TCRs that had been generated using the MIRA antigen-specificity platform. Breadth meant the fraction of unique TCRs that were SARS-CoV-2-associated, whereas depth meant the fraction of total T cells that were SARS-CoV-2-associated. Using the MIRA data, each spike-specific TCR was assigned both to the spike region to which the TCR was reactive and to a CD4 or CD8 class. Log10-transformed breadth and depth values were compared by one-way ANOVA with Sidak's multiple comparisons tests. Not all clones reach the TCRdb copy of this immuneACCESS table, which keeps in-frame sequences only. Checked studies attribute under half of the gap to unresolved V genes and leave the rest unexplained. V and J calls and clone size follow that table, whereas D and trimming were derived from the DNA. Recorded for this sample are around 100,000 clones; 85% to 90% of them occurred a single time. The ten largest clones capture roughly 15% of the sample.

The sample's time point label is to be understood as: baseline before first vaccination. Vaccinee samples were obtained from the UK trials COV001 and COV002, which included a single-blind randomized controlled phase 2/3 trial of AZD1222 (ChAdOx1 nCoV-19) in healthy adults. For TCRbeta chain sequencing, PBMC samples from trial participants were taken at day 0 and at day 28 after the second dose. Concerning this clone itself: The antigen this receptor binds is unknown. The record has no base qualities; no much larger clone is one base away.

The CDR3 holds 15 amino acids from the cysteine to the phenylalanine. Kept here is only the CDR3 DNA, which spans 45 bases and is read in frame from base 1. V trim: 2 bases; J trim: 8 bases; unmatched bases: 8. Looking up the germline V gene yields CDR1 KGHSH and CDR2 LQKENI. The V and J segments used are TRBV18 and TRBJ1-2, and TRBD1 matches 10 of the central bases. This specimen consisted of peripheral blood, obtained on day 0 of AZD1222 vaccination. The clonotype originates from an adult in good health. The bases are TGTGCCAGCTCACCAATGACAGGGGGCGCAGGGGGCTACACCTTC. It codes for CASSPMTGGAGGYTF.